Listed here are 17 T cell receptor beta chains from one sample, sequenced in a study of cytomegalovirus exposure and HLA in healthy donors. The PCR had 60 Vbeta and 13 Jbeta primers. Libraries were prepared by immunoSEQ multiplex PCR; TCRdb keeps only in-frame clonotypes and omits some of them. The sample yields 80,000 to 95,000 clones, about 60% seen once. The sequencing sample was made of PBMCs. Receptor source: a woman in her 30s in good health and CMV-seronegative.

This clone was picked up one time. This rearrangement joins TRBV30 to TRBJ2-5; TRBD1 aligns across 10 bases. The CDR3 consists of 16 residues. The germline CDR1 and CDR2 sequences are GTSNPN and SVGIG (reference sequence). The V gene end was trimmed by 0 bases and the J gene end by 5 bases; junction bases not matched to a gene: 9. CDR3: CAWSVLWDRGEETQYF. The CDR3 bases are TGTGCCTGGAGTGTTTTATGGGACAGGGGTGAGGAGACCCAGTACTTC.

The chain combines TRBV7-7 with TRBJ2-3; D unresolved. The length of the CDR3 is 14 residues. V was clipped by 5 bases and J by 3 bases, with 12 bases between them. Germline V gene sequence: CDR1 SSHAT, CDR2 FNYEAQ (reference sequence). The CDR3 DNA reads TGTGCCAGCAGCCTCCTTGGTGCGACAGATACGCAGTATTTT. It is translated as CASSLLGATDTQYF.

The chain couples TRBV19 to TRBJ1-1; 7 bases map to TRBD1. In germline, CDR1 is LNHDA, CDR2 SQIVND (reference sequence). The V gene end was trimmed by 5 bases and the J gene end by 7 bases; junction bases not matched to a gene: 7. CDR3 length equals 13 residues. For the CDR3, the DNA is TGTGCCAGTAGTGCAAAGACAGGGATTGAAGCTTTCTTT. Its translation: CASSAKTGIEAFF.

The rearrangement uses TRBV25-1 and TRBJ2-5, with 9 bases aligning to TRBD2. The J call is uncertain, as TRBJ2-7 better fits the DNA end. The CDR3 consists of 13 residues. CDR1 and CDR2 from the germline V gene are MGHDK and SYGVNS. The CDR3 sequence is CASQAGGRYEQYF. The CDR3 DNA reads as TGTGCCAGCCAAGCGGGGGGTCGCTACGAGCAGTACTTC.

This chain links TRBV7-2 with TRBJ1-1, with D tentatively TRBD1 (6 bases). Per the germline V gene, CDR1 is SGHTA and CDR2 is FQGNSA. The CDR3 has 14 residues. The germline V and J ends were trimmed by 4 bases and 0 bases, with 9 bases remaining between them. For the CDR3, the DNA is TGTGCCAGCAGCTATACAGGGTTGAACACTGAAGCTTTCTTT. Residues: CASSYTGLNTEAFF.

The chain is built from TRBV13 and TRBJ2-5, with unresolved D. The V end was cut by 5 bases, the J end by 1 base, with 8 bases between. This CDR3 spans 13 amino acids. Looked up from germline, CDR1 is PRHDT and CDR2 is FYEKMQ (reference sequence). The CDR3 DNA reads TGTGCCAGCAGCCTGGAGAGCCAAGAGACCCAGTACTTC. This encodes CASSLESQETQYF.

This chain links TRBV28 with TRBJ2-7; tentatively, D is TRBD1 (5 bases). Trimming left V 8 bases short and J 2 bases short, with 16 bases between. The CDR3 is 14 residues long. Looked up from germline, CDR1 is MDHEN and CDR2 is SYDVKM. The CDR3 is CASWGRVGAYEQYF. The CDR3 DNA follows: TGTGCCAGCTGGGGCCGCGTGGGCGCCTACGAGCAGTACTTC.

This chain links TRBV7-3 with TRBJ1-1, with D possibly TRBD1 on 5 matching bases. CDR3 size: 13 residues. Germline V gene lookup returns CDR1 SGHTA and CDR2 FQGTGA. V lost 4 bases, J lost 10 bases, and 16 bases lay in between. The chain's CDR3 is CASSSQRGDLAFF. CDR3 nucleotides: TGTGCCAGCAGCTCCCAGCGGGGGGATCTAGCTTTCTTT.

The CDR3 nucleotides are TGTGCCAGCAGCTTAGGCTCTAGCGGGAGGGCCACAGATACGCAGTATTTT. It specifies CASSLGSSGRATDTQYF. The rearrangement links TRBV11-2 to TRBJ2-3; 12 bases map to TRBD2. The germline gives CDR1 SGHAT, CDR2 FQNNGV. With 1 base clipped from V and 2 bases from J, the junction kept 4 bases outside the gene matches. The CDR3 is 17 amino acids.

This clone was recorded only once. The genes are TRBV11-2 and TRBJ2-7; possibly TRBD1 for D (6 bases). V shed 4 bases and J shed 5 bases, with 15 bases lying between them. Germline V gene data show CDR1 as SGHAT and CDR2 as FQNNGV. This CDR3 has 14 residues. The CDR3 spells CASSSNPGADEQYF. CDR3 coding DNA: TGTGCCAGCAGCTCAAACCCAGGGGCGGACGAGCAGTACTTC. The full variable domain, with the rest looked up from reference TRBV11-2 and TRBJ2-7, is EAGVAQSPRYKIIEKRQSVAFWCNPISGHATLYWYQQILGQGPKLLIQFQNNGVVDDSQLPKDRFSAERLKGVDSTLKIQPAKLEDSAVYLCASSSNPGADEQYFGPGTRLTVT.

The V and J genes are TRBV5-6 and TRBJ2-7; the D gene is possibly TRBD1 (5 bases). There are 15 residues in the CDR3. Germline CDR1 is SGHDT and CDR2 is YYEEEE. Trimming cost V 3 bases and J 5 bases, with 18 bases left between them. The CDR3 is CASSSSQGFGDEQYF. The CDR3 bases are TGTGCCAGCAGCTCATCCCAGGGTTTCGGAGACGAGCAGTACTTC.

This sequence joins TRBV5-1 and TRBJ1-1; the D gene is possibly TRBD1 (5 bases). Germline lookup yields CDR1 SGHRS and CDR2 YFSETQ. This CDR3 is 16 amino acids long. V was shortened by 1 base and J by 2 bases, with 15 bases between the two germline ends. The CDR3, as DNA: TGCGCCAGCAGCTTGAATTCGGCAGGGCTTAACACTGAAGCTTTCTTT. It is translated as CASSLNSAGLNTEAFF.

The gene calls are TRBV28 and TRBJ2-5; D possibly corresponds to TRBD1 (6 bases). Per germline, CDR1 MDHEN and CDR2 SYDVKM. The ends were cut back, 6 bases at V and 0 bases at J, with 17 bases in the middle. The CDR3 consists of 16 residues. CDR3 loop: CASSLIQGLYQETQYF. CDR3 in DNA: TGTGCCAGCAGCTTGATCCAGGGGCTGTACCAAGAGACCCAGTACTTC. Supplemented by reference TRBV28 and TRBJ2-5, the full variable domain reads DVKVTQSSRYLVKRTGEKVFLECVQDMDHENMFWYRQDPGLGLRLIYFSYDVKMKEKGDIPEGYSVSREKKERFSLILESASTNQTSMYLCASSLIQGLYQETQYFGPGTRLLVL.

CDR3 sequence: CASSSTVLLAGSTDTQYF. The CDR3 region has the DNA TGTGCCAGCAGCTCAACCGTACTACTAGCGGGCAGCACAGATACGCAGTATTTT. The V gene is TRBV7-9, the J gene TRBJ2-3, with 9 bases aligning to TRBD2. The CDR3 spans 18 residues. Germline lookup yields CDR1 SEHNR and CDR2 FQNEAQ (reference sequence). The ends lost 4 bases at V and 0 bases at J; junction bases unmatched: 11.

V is TRBV6-1 and J is TRBJ1-2; TRBD1 matches 12 bases. V shed 4 bases, J shed 4 bases, and the junction held 4 bases outside the gene matches. This CDR3 region has 15 residues. In germline, CDR1 is MNHNS, CDR2 SASEGT. The CDR3 DNA follows: TGTGCCAGCAGTGCGGGACAGGGGGCAGGCTATGGCTACACCTTC. Protein sequence: CASSAGQGAGYGYTF.

This clone was found a few times. This sequence is one base from a far larger clone and is likely a read error. The chain uses TRBV5-1 and TRBJ1-5; possibly TRBD1 for D (6 bases). V was cut by 4 bases and J by 10 bases, with 15 bases left in between. Germline V gene sequence: CDR1 SGHRS, CDR2 YFSETQ. The CDR3 contains 13 residues. In DNA, the CDR3 is TGCGCCAGCAGCCGGGAGGGGGACAATCCCCAGCATTTT. This encodes CASSREGDNPQHF.

A single count supports this clone. The chain recombines TRBV19 with TRBJ2-5, with TRBD2 matching 7 bases. CDR1 and CDR2 from the germline V gene are LNHDA and SQIVND (reference sequence). V lost 1 base to trimming and J lost 5 bases; unmatched junction nucleotides: 7. The CDR3 consists of 15 residues. CDR3 bases: TGTGCCAGTAGTATAGGGGGGAGGGTCGTGGAGACCCAGTACTTC. This codes for CASSIGGRVVETQYF.